The 5 T cell receptor beta chains presented below share a single source sample, sequenced in a study of blood T cells in healthy people across ages. A sample-barcoded 5' primer and a J-beta primer mix were used in a second PCR of roughly 7 to 11 cycles. A single record per CDR3 protein comes from TCRdb applying MiXCR to the 5' RACE reads. Among about 640,000 distinct CDR3 sequences listed, about 28% were seen once. The sequencing input was blood. These receptors originate from an elderly woman in good health.

As for this clonotype: A single base separates this from a much larger clone, so it may be a read error. The chain links TRBV7-2 to TRBJ2-7; D unresolved. The ends were cut back, 1 base at V and 10 bases at J, with 17 bases in the middle. The CDR3 covers 14 residues. CDR1 is SGHTA, CDR2 FQGNSA, per germline. DNA of the CDR3: TGTGCCAGCAGCTTAGATTACCAGGAGTGGGCCCAGTACTTC. Amino acid sequence: CASSLDYQEWAQYF. The variable domain in full, completed from reference TRBV7-2 and TRBJ2-7, reads GAGVSQSPSNKVTEKGKDVELRCDPISGHTALYWYRQSLGQGLEFLIYFQGNSAPDKSGLPSDRFSAERTGGSVSTLTIQRTQQEDSAVYLCASSLDYQEWAQYFGPGTRLTVT.

This clonotype was observed a handful of times. V and J are TRBV19 and TRBJ1-5; possible D gene TRBD1, 5 bases. V lost 7 bases and J lost 2, with 18 bases in between. The length of the CDR3 is 16 residues. Germline V gene sequence: CDR1 LNHDA, CDR2 SQIVND (reference sequence). The CDR3 sequence: CASTLGRQLRNQPQHF. DNA of the CDR3: TGTGCCAGTACCCTGGGGAGACAGCTACGCAATCAGCCCCAGCATTTT.

This clonotype was seen many times. V is TRBV5-1 and J is TRBJ2-7, with 9 bases matching TRBD1. This CDR3 contains 14 residues. Per the germline V gene, CDR1 is SGHRS and CDR2 is YFSETQ. With V trimmed by 7 bases and J by 1 base, 6 bases remained unmatched. The CDR3 DNA follows: TGCGCCAGCCGTTCCGGGACAGGGTCCTACGAGCAGTACTTC. Protein: CASRSGTGSYEQYF.

To note about this clonotype: A much larger clone sits a single nucleotide away, making a read error possible. V usage is TRBV7-2 and J usage is TRBJ1-5; D is ambiguous. Germline values: CDR1 SGHTA, CDR2 FQGNSA. This CDR3 is 14 amino acids long. The V gene lost 2 bases and the J gene lost 6 bases, with 11 bases spanning the gap. CDR3 nucleotides: TGTACCAGCAGCTTAAAGGCAGCGAGTCAGCCCCAGCATTTT. The encoded protein is CTSSLKAASQPQHF.

Worth noting for this clonotype: The germline gene is not matched at one end of the junction; a read error may be the cause. The CDR3 spells CAWTPGRDKAGERFF. The CDR3, as DNA: TGTGCCTGGACCCCGGGCAGGGACAAGGCCGGGGAGCGGTTTTTT. This chain connects TRBV30 to TRBJ2-2; a weak D match, TRBD1 (6 bases). CDR1 GTSNPN and CDR2 SVGIG come from the germline V gene (reference sequence). This CDR3 has 15 residues.